The clone carrying this T cell receptor (beta chain) was seen only a few times. PBMCs were sourced from more than 7.5 ml fresh peripheral blood. TCR beta CDR3 regions were amplified from RNA. TCR CDR3 underwent first-round RT-PCR with the HTBI primer set. TCRdb itself ran the multiplex PCR reads through MiXCR, one entry per CDR3 protein. The table shows about 420,000 distinct CDR3 sequences, with 15% to 19% occurring only once. The data originate from a study of T cells in Graves' hyperthyroidism and ophthalmopathy. With 12 bases clipped from V and 4 bases from J, the junction kept 12 bases outside the gene matches. The CDR3 extends over 15 amino acids. Germline loops: CDR1 KGHDR, CDR2 SFDVKD.

The chain has TRBV24-1 and TRBJ2-1, with TRBD2 matching over 9 bases. Sequenced sample: blood. The sequence derives from a woman aged 18-29 years with Graves' hyperthyroidism. CDR3 sequence reads: CASPGASGMYNEQFF. The CDR3, as DNA: TGTGCCTCCCCAGGCGCTAGCGGGATGTACAATGAGCAGTTCTTC.